This TCR beta chain was retrieved from a study of spatial heterogeneity in lung cancer. This clonotype was counted at least ten times. TCRdb passed the 5' RACE reads through MiXCR, listing each CDR3 protein once. The data hold approximately 7,800 distinct CDR3 sequences, with more than 4.5% observed a single time. Time point in this sample: sample taken at primary tumor resection. Tumor, nontumor lung or frozen PBMC supplied whole RNA, sequenced without sorting. The clonotype was recovered from a male donor with early-stage non-small cell lung cancer. Sequenced material: PBMCs, taken at surgery.

The CDR3 reads CASSPRPQGGPEAFF. The CDR3 DNA reads as TGTGCCAGCAGCCCCCGCCCGCAGGGTGGGCCTGAAGCTTTCTTT. This chain links TRBV7-2 with TRBJ1-1, with D maybe TRBD1 (5 bases). Trimming took 5 bases from V and 6 from J, leaving 19 bases between them. This CDR3 region has 15 residues. CDR1 SGHTA and CDR2 FQGNSA come from the germline V gene.